This T cell receptor beta chain came from a study of blood T cell repertoires in COVID-19. Germline assignment: CDR1 MNHEY and CDR2 SVGAGI. The CDR3 is made up of 15 amino acids. Germline trimming cut 6 bases from V and 4 bases from J; bases unmatched to any gene: 5. Produced via immunoSEQ multiplex PCR; TCRdb's table is partial and in-frame only. The table includes 150,000 to 200,000 clones, less than 90% detected once. This TCR derives from a man younger than 35 with active or convalescent COVID-19. Sequencing was done on a sample of peripheral blood. This sequence joins TRBV6-5 and TRBJ2-5, with 13 bases fitting TRBD2. The CDR3 DNA follows: TGTGCCAGCAGCCTACTAGCGGGGGGGCTAGAGACCCAGTACTTC. The encoded protein is CASSLLAGGLETQYF.